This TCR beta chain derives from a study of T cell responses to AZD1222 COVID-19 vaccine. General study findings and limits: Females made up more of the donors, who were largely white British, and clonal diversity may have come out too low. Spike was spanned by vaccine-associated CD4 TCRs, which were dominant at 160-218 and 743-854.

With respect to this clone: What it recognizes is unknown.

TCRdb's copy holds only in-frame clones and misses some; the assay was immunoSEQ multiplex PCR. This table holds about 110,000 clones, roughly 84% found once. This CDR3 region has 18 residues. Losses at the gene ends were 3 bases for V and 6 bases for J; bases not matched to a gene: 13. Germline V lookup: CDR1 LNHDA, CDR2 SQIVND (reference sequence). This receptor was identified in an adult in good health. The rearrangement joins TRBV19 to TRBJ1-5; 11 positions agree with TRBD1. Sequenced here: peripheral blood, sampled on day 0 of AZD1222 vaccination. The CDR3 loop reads CASSIRGQGVLIRQPQHF. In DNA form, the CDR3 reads TGTGCCAGTAGTATTCGGGGACAGGGGGTTCTGATACGTCAGCCCCAGCATTTT.